This TCR beta chain came from a study of cytomegalovirus exposure and HLA in healthy donors. Overall study: In an early release, HLA-typed donors contributed tens of millions of unique TCR sequences.

V lost 5 bases to trimming and J lost 8 bases; unmatched junction nucleotides: 7. Germline V gene lookup returns CDR1 SGHVS and CDR2 FQNEAQ. The CDR3 covers 13 residues. General study findings and limits: High sensitivity and specificity were reportedly achieved when the classifier diagnosed cytomegalovirus status. Later analysis suggested links between common viral pathogens and several top significant clusters. Later on, a genetic analysis was performed. It linked a missense variant in DCLRE1C with V- and J-gene trimming of TCR beta.

Note on this clone: The antigen is unknown.

The PCR employed 60 Vbeta primers together with 13 Jbeta primers. The assay was immunoSEQ multiplex PCR, and TCRdb's table has in-frame clones only and misses some. The specimen's table records some 130,000 clones. The sequencing input was PBMCs. The receptor was derived from a woman in her thirties or forties in good health and CMV-seropositive. The chain links TRBV7-8 to TRBJ1-2; 8 positions match TRBD1. The CDR3 sequence is CASSRNGQGGYTF. The CDR3 DNA reads as TGTGCCAGCAGCCGAAATGGACAGGGAGGCTACACCTTC.